The 5 T cell receptor beta chains reported below all come from one sample, sequenced in a study of T cells in Graves' hyperthyroidism and ophthalmopathy (dated by TCRdb to between 2018 and 2020). Library construction relied on multiplex PCR. The sample was run on an Illumina HiSeq 2000. The TCR beta CDR3 regions were amplified from the RNA transcripts. The first round of RT-PCR for the TCR CDR3 was performed with the HTBI primer set and the Qiagen OneStep RT-PCR kit. The public reads were reprocessed in TCRdb via fastp at Q25 and MiXCR, keeping in-frame beta chains. For every CDR3 protein sequence, its rows merge into one entry that carries the most common genes and DNA. The sample includes about 620,000 distinct CDR3 sequences, with 16% observed a single time. 3.5% to 4% of the sample lies in the top ten. Source material: blood. The receptors were sampled from a woman aged 25 to 39 with Graves' hyperthyroidism.

In its sample, this clonotype was seen many times. The V gene is TRBV30, the J gene TRBJ2-5; the match to TRBD2 covers 7 bases. This CDR3 region has 11 residues. Germline values: CDR1 GTSNPN, CDR2 SVGIG (reference sequence). The ends lost 5 bases at V and 5 bases at J; junction bases unmatched: 2. The chain's CDR3 is CAWAGVETQYF. CDR3 nucleotides: TGTGCCTGGGCGGGAGTTGAGACCCAGTACTTC. Combining the CDR3 with reference TRBV30 and TRBJ2-5 gives the whole variable domain SQTIHQWPATLVQPVGSPLSLECTVEGTSNPNLYWYRQAAGRGLQLLFYSVGIGQISSEVPQNLSASRPQDRQFILSSKKLLLSDSGFYLCAWAGVETQYFGPGTRLLVL.

This clonotype was recorded at least ten times. The V gene is TRBV7-3, the J gene TRBJ2-3; 9 bases fit TRBD2. After removal of 1 base from V and 1 base from J, the junction contained 9 bases not matched to a gene. The CDR3 sequence is 18 residues long. Germline V gives CDR1 SGHTA, CDR2 FQGTGA. The CDR3 DNA reads TGTGCCAGCAGCTTAAAAACTAGCGGGCTTGCGGGCACAGATACGCAGTATTTT. Its protein product is CASSLKTSGLAGTDTQYF.

This clonotype was detected ten times or more. The CDR3 sequence is CSVAGRMNTEAFF. The CDR3, as DNA: TGCAGCGTTGCGGGGCGGATGAACACTGAAGCTTTCTTT. The chain combines TRBV29-1 with TRBJ1-1; possibly TRBD1 for D (5 bases). The CDR3 sequence is 13 residues long. Looked up from germline, CDR1 is SQVTM and CDR2 is ANQGSEA. The V gene lost 4 bases and the J gene lost 0 bases, with 9 bases spanning the gap.

This clonotype was observed at least ten times. This sequence joins TRBV12-5 and TRBJ2-2; no clear D gene. Germline V lookup: CDR1 LGHNT, CDR2 FRNRAP. The V and J ends lost 4 bases and 7 bases respectively, with 7 bases between them. The CDR3 loop spans 12 amino acids. The CDR3 loop reads CASGSNSGELFF. The CDR3 coding sequence is TGTGCTAGTGGTTCTAATAGCGGGGAGCTGTTTTTT.

Ten or more counts support this clonotype. The J gene is TRBJ2-1, the V gene TRBV10-3, with D possibly TRBD2 on 6 matching bases. Trimming took 6 bases from V and 9 from J, leaving 21 bases between them. CDR1 is ENHRY, CDR2 SYGVKD, per germline. The CDR3 totals 15 residues. CDR3: CAISKTGGARGEQFF. The DNA of the CDR3 is TGTGCCATCAGCAAGACCGGGGGAGCGAGGGGTGAGCAGTTCTTC.